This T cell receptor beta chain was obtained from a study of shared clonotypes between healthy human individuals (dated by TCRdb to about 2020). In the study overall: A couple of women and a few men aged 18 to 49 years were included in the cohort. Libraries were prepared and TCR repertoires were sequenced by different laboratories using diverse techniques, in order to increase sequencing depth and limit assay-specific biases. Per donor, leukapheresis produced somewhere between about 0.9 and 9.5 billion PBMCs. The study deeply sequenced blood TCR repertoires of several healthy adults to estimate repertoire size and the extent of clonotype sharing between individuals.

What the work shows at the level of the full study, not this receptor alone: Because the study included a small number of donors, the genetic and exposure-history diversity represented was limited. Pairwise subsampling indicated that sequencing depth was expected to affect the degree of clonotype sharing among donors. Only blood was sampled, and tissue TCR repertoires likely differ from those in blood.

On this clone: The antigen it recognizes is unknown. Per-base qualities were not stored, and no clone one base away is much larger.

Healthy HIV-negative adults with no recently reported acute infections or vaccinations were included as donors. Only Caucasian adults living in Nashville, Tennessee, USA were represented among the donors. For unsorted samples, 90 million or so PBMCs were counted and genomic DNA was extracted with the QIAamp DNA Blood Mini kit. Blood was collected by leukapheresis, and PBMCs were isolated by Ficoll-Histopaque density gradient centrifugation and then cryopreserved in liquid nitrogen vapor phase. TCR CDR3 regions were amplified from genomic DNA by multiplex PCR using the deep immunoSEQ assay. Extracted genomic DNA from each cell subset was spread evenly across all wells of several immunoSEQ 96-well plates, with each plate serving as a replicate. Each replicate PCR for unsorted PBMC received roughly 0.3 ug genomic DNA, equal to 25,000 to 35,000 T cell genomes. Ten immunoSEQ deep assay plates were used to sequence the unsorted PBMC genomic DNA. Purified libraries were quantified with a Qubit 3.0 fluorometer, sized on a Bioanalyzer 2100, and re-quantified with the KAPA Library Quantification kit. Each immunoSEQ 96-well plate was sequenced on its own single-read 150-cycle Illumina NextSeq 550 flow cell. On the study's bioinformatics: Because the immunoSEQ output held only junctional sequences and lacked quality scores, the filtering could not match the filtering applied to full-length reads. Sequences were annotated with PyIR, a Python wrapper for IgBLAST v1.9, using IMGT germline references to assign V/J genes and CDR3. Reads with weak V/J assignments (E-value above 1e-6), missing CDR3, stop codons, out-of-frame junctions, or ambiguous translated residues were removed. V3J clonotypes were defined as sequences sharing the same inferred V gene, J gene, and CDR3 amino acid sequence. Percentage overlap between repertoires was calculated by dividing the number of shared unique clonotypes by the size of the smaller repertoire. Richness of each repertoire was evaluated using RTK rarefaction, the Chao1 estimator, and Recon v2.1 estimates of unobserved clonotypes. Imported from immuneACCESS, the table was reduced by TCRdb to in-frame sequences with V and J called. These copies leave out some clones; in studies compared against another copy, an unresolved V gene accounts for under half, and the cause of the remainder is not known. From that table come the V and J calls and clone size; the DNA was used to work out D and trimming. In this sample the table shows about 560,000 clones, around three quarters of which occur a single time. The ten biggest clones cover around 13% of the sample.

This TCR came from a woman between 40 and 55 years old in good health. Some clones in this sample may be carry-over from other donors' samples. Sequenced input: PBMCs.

In nucleotide form, the sequence is TGCGCCAGCACCCCGCAAGGGGGCAACTTGAACACTGAAGCTTTCTTT. Its translation is CASTPQGGNLNTEAFF. This receptor chain uses TRBV5-1 and TRBJ1-1, with TRBD1 identical over 7 junction bases. V is pruned by 6 bases and J by 0 bases, leaving 11 bases of the junction without a gene match. Its CDR3 holds 16 amino acids, cysteine through phenylalanine. This entry keeps only the CDR3 DNA: 48 bases, framed from base 1. CDR1 and CDR2 were assigned from the germline V gene as SGHRS and YFSETQ.